A selection of T cell receptor beta chains follows, all from one sample in a study of T cell changes during pregnancy in multiple sclerosis. Sequencing was performed with immunoSEQ multiplex PCR; in TCRdb, only in-frame clones are kept and a portion is missing. The repertoire consists of around 53,000 clones, with roughly 90% occurring once and the leading ten covering approximately 3%. The sequencing here drew on CD8+ T cells from peripheral blood mononuclear cells, taken before pregnancy. These TCRs come from a female donor with multiple sclerosis, enrolled in a pregnancy study. The CDR3 runs from the conserved cysteine through the conserved F or W. A D gene is named only where the DNA matches it firmly. Only part of the rows carry a size: once, few, many, or a class if the clone is expanded.

j_call v_call d_call clone_size cdr3_aa cdr3_nt
TRBJ2-7 TRBV5-4 - - CASSPGEGGTYEQYF TGTGCCAGCAGCCCAGGAGAGGGGGGGACCTACGAGCAGTACTTC
TRBJ2-3 TRBV5-6 - - CASILRGLTDTQYF TGTGCCAGCATCCTGCGGGGTCTCACAGATACGCAGTATTTT
TRBJ2-4 TRBV7-9 - - CASSSPETKNIQYF TGTGCCAGCTCTTCCCCAGAAACCAAAAACATTCAGTACTTC
TRBJ2-3 TRBV7-9 TRBD2 - CASSSPISGGVDTQYF TGTGCCAGCAGCTCCCCGATTAGCGGGGGTGTAGATACGCAGTATTTT
TRBJ2-2 TRBV4-3 TRBD1 - CASSQDAGGWGELFF TGCGCCAGCAGCCAAGATGCAGGGGGCTGGGGGGAGCTGTTTTTT
TRBJ2-7 TRBV4-3 TRBD2 - CASSQGGGSYEQYF TGCGCCAGCAGCCAAGGCGGGGGCTCCTACGAGCAGTACTTC
TRBJ1-1 TRBV4-1 - - CASSQDQIGDSWNTEAFF TGCGCCAGCAGCCAAGATCAGATCGGAGACAGCTGGAACACTGAAGCTTTCTTT
TRBJ2-1 TRBV27 TRBD2 - CASSLAPPSSGRRNNEQFF TGTGCCAGCAGTTTAGCCCCCCCCTCTAGCGGCCGGCGGAACAATGAGCAGTTCTTC
TRBJ1-5 TRBV5-4 - - CASSLAPGSNQPQHF TGTGCCAGCAGCTTGGCCCCGGGGTCCAATCAGCCCCAGCATTTT
TRBJ1-3 TRBV4-1 TRBD1 - CASSQQQGATIYF TGCGCCAGCAGCCAGCAACAGGGGGCCACCATATATTTT
TRBJ2-3 TRBV7-8 - - CASSLYGRQGLTDTQYF TGTGCCAGCAGCTTATACGGGCGGCAGGGGTTAACAGATACGCAGTATTTT
TRBJ2-5 TRBV5-6 - - CASSLTAETQYF TGTGCCAGCAGCTTGACAGCAGAGACCCAGTACTTC
TRBJ1-1 TRBV5-1 TRBD1 - CASSEERTGAMNTEAFF TGCGCCAGCAGCGAGGAGAGGACAGGGGCCATGAACACTGAAGCTTTCTTT
TRBJ1-4 TRBV4-1 - few CASSQEPFGGEKLFF TGCGCCAGCAGCCAAGAACCCTTCGGGGGAGAAAAACTGTTTTTT
TRBJ2-3 TRBV6-1 TRBD2 - CASSEGTSGFTDTQYF TGTGCCAGCAGTGAGGGGACTAGCGGGTTCACAGATACGCAGTATTTT
TRBJ1-5 TRBV7-6 - - CASSLYQRTPQHF TGTGCCAGCAGCTTGTACCAGCGGACGCCCCAGCATTTT
TRBJ2-3 TRBV19 - - CASTNPAGDTQYF TGTGCCAGTACCAACCCCGCAGGGGATACGCAGTATTTT
TRBJ2-5 TRBV18 - - CASSPTRTGDQETQYF TGTGCCAGCTCACCGACGCGGACGGGGGATCAAGAGACCCAGTACTTC
TRBJ2-5 TRBV9 TRBD2 - CASSVERGGAQYF TGTGCCAGCAGCGTAGAGCGGGGGGGGGCCCAGTACTTC
TRBJ2-1 TRBV7-3 - - CASSSPPVANEQFF TGTGCCAGCAGCTCCCCCCCAGTGGCTAATGAGCAGTTCTTC
TRBJ2-3 TRBV2 TRBD2 - CASNPDSGGAGDTQYF TGTGCCAGCAACCCCGATAGCGGGGGGGCCGGAGATACGCAGTATTTT
TRBJ2-1 TRBV4-2 - - CASSQGSSEQFF TGTGCCAGCAGCCAAGGATCTAGCGAGCAGTTCTTC
TRBJ2-1 TRBV4-1 - - CASSPLEGYNEQFF TGCGCCAGCAGCCCCCTGGAGGGTTACAATGAGCAGTTCTTC
TRBJ1-2 TRBV5-6 - once CASSLTAYGYTF TGTGCCAGCAGCTTAACAGCCTATGGCTACACCTTC
TRBJ2-1 TRBV29-1 - - CSVAGGWGTYNEQFF TGCAGCGTTGCTGGGGGGTGGGGAACATACAATGAGCAGTTCTTC
TRBJ2-3 TRBV10-3 - - CAISEGGSDTQYF TGTGCCATCAGTGAGGGGGGGTCGGATACGCAGTATTTT